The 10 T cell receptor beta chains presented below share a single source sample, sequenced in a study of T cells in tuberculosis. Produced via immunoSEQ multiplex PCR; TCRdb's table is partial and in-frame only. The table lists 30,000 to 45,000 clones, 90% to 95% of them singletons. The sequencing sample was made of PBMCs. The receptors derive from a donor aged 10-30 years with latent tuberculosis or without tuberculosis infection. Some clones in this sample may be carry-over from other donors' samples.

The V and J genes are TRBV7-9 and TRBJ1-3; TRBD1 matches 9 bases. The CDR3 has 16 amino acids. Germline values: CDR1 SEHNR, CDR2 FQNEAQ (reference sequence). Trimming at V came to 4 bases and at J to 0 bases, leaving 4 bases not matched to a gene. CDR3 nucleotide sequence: TGTGCCAGCAGCTCCGGGACAGGGAGCTCTGGAAACACCATATATTTT. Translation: CASSSGTGSSGNTIYF.

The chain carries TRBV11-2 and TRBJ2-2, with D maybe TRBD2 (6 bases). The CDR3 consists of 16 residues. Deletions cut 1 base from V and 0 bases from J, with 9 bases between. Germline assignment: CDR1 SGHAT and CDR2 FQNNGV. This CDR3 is CASSLGRGTNTGELFF. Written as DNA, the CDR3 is TGTGCCAGCAGCTTAGGGCGGGGTACGAACACCGGGGAGCTGTTTTTT.

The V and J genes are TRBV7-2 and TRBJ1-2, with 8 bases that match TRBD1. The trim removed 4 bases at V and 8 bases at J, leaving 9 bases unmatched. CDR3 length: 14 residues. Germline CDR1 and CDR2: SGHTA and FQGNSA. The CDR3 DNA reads TGTGCCAGCAGCTCAGACAGGGGAGGTCGAGGCTACACCTTC. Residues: CASSSDRGGRGYTF.

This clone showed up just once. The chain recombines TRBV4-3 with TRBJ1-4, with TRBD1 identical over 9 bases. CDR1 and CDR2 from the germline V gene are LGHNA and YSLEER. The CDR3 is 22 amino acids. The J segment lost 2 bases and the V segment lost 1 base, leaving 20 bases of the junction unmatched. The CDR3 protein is CASSQVPLPGQGFDPTNEKLFF. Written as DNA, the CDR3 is TGCGCCAGCAGCCAAGTTCCGCTACCGGGACAGGGATTCGACCCTACTAATGAAAAACTGTTTTTT.

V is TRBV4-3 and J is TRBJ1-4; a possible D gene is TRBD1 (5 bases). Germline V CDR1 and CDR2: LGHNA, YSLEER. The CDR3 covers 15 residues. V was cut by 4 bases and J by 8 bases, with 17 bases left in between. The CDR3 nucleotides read TGCGCCAGCAGCCCGACAGTCCGGGTAGGGGAAAAACTGTTTTTT. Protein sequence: CASSPTVRVGEKLFF.

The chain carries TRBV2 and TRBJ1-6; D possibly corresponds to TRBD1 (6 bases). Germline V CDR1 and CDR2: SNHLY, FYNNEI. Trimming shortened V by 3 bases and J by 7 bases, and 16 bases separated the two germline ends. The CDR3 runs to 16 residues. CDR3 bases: TGTGCCAGCAGTGATTCTGAGGGGGTGCAGAATTCACCCCTCCACTTT. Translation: CASSDSEGVQNSPLHF.

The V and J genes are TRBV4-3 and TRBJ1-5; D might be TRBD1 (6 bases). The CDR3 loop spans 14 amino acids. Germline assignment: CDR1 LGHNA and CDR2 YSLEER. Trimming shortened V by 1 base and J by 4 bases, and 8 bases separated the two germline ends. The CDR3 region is CASSQATGNQPQHF. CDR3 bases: TGCGCCAGCAGCCAAGCTACAGGGAATCAGCCCCAGCATTTT.

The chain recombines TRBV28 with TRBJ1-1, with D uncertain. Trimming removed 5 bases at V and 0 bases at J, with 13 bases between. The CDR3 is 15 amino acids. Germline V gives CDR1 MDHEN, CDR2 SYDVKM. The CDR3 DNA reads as TGTGCCAGCAGTCTCCCCCTGCGGTTGAACACTGAAGCTTTCTTT. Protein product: CASSLPLRLNTEAFF.

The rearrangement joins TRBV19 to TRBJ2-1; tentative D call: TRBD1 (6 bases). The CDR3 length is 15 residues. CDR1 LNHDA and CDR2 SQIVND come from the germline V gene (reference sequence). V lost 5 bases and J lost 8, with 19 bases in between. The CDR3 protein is CASSSHRVGYDEQFF. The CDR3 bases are TGTGCCAGTAGTTCCCACAGGGTTGGGTATGATGAGCAGTTCTTC.

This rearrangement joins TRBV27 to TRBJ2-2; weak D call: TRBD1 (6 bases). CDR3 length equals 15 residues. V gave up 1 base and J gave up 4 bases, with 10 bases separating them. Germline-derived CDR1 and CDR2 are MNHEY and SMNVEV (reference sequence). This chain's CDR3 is CASSLYQGTTGELFF. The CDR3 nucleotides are TGTGCCAGCAGTTTATACCAGGGGACCACCGGGGAGCTGTTTTTT.